The rows below give T cell receptor beta chains drawn from one sample of a study of blood T cell repertoires in COVID-19. Sequenced by immunoSEQ multiplex PCR; TCRdb stores in-frame clones only, minus some. The sample contains about 200,000 clones, roughly nine tenths of which appear only once. Sequenced input: peripheral blood. These receptors all stem from a woman aged 45-59 years with COVID-19, enrolled during active disease. Both conserved end residues are part of each CDR3. Fields, in order: D gene, clone size, V gene, J gene, CDR3 DNA, CDR3 protein. The D gene is left open where the match is weak. Expanded clones are given a class, and other clones once, few, many or no size at all.

D: NA
size: NA
V: TRBV7-6
J: TRBJ2-7
DNA: TGTGCCAGCAGCTCCGACAGGCGCGCCTACGAGCAGTACTTC
CDR3: CASSSDRRAYEQYF

D: TRBD1
size: NA
V: TRBV29-1
J: TRBJ1-2
DNA: TGCAGCGCCTACAGGGGTTCTTTAGGGGGCTACACCTTC
CDR3: CSAYRGSLGGYTF

D: TRBD2
size: once
V: TRBV7-3
J: TRBJ2-7
DNA: TGTGCCAGCAGCTCTCCGGCGCATACAGCAAGCGGGGGGGCCTACGAGCAGTACTTC
CDR3: CASSSPAHTASGGAYEQYF

D: TRBD2
size: NA
V: TRBV27
J: TRBJ2-3
DNA: TGTGCCAGCAGCGGGGGGGCGAGAGTCACGCAGTATTTT
CDR3: CASSGGARVTQYF

D: TRBD1
size: NA
V: TRBV5-1
J: TRBJ1-1
DNA: TGCGCCAGCAGCTTGGCCCCCGACAGGGGAAAAATGCAGAACACTGAAGCTTTCTTT
CDR3: CASSLAPDRGKMQNTEAFF

D: NA
size: NA
V: TRBV5-1
J: TRBJ2-5
DNA: TGCGCCAGCAGCTTTGGACTATCTAAAGAGACCCAGTACTTC
CDR3: CASSFGLSKETQYF

D: NA
size: NA
V: TRBV27
J: TRBJ2-7
DNA: TGTGCCACTGCCATCAGGGGATCCTACGAGCAGTACTTC
CDR3: CATAIRGSYEQYF

D: TRBD2
size: NA
V: TRBV10-3
J: TRBJ2-2
DNA: TGTGCCATCCGGCGGAGCGGGGGGGCCACCGGGGAGCTGTTTTTT
CDR3: CAIRRSGGATGELFF

D: NA
size: NA
V: TRBV12-5
J: TRBJ1-1
DNA: TGTGCTAGTGGACCTCAGGGGCGAGGCACTGAAGCTTTCTTT
CDR3: CASGPQGRGTEAFF

D: TRBD1
size: NA
V: TRBV6-6
J: TRBJ1-2
DNA: TGTGCCAGCAGTTACTGGGGACAGGGGTCGACCTATGGCTACACCTTC
CDR3: CASSYWGQGSTYGYTF

D: TRBD1
size: few
V: TRBV11-1
J: TRBJ2-7
DNA: TGTGCCAGCAGCCCCGGGACAGGGAATATTCACGAGCAGTACTTC
CDR3: CASSPGTGNIHEQYF

D: TRBD1
size: NA
V: TRBV5-1
J: TRBJ2-2
DNA: TGCGCCAGCAGCCTGAGCGGGACAGGGGCCACCGGGGAGCTGTTTTTT
CDR3: CASSLSGTGATGELFF

D: NA
size: NA
V: TRBV5-5
J: TRBJ2-7
DNA: TGTGCCAGCCACGGACCCGACAGCCACTACGAGCAGTACTTC
CDR3: CASHGPDSHYEQYF

D: NA
size: NA
V: TRBV29-1
J: TRBJ1-1
DNA: TGCAGCGTTCCAGGGAACACTGAAGCTTTCTTT
CDR3: CSVPGNTEAFF

D: TRBD1
size: NA
V: TRBV28
J: TRBJ1-1
DNA: TGTGCCAGCAGTCCTCCGGGACAGACTCACACTGAAGCTTTCTTT
CDR3: CASSPPGQTHTEAFF

D: TRBD1
size: NA
V: TRBV27
J: TRBJ1-2
DNA: TGTGCCAGCAGGGGGACAGGGGTACCTCATGGCTACACCTTC
CDR3: CASRGTGVPHGYTF

D: TRBD1
size: few
V: TRBV2
J: TRBJ2-5
DNA: TGTGCCAGCAGTGAGGGACAGCGGTCAGAGACCCAGTACTTC
CDR3: CASSEGQRSETQYF

D: NA
size: NA
V: TRBV6-5
J: TRBJ1-6
DNA: TGTGCCAGCAAGACAGACCGAAATAATTCACCCCTCCACTTT
CDR3: CASKTDRNNSPLHF

D: NA
size: NA
V: TRBV6-2/TRBV6-3
J: TRBJ2-7
DNA: TGTGCCAGCAGTACGCGGTTCTACGAGCAGTACTTC
CDR3: CASSTRFYEQYF

D: NA
size: NA
V: TRBV12-3/TRBV12-4
J: TRBJ2-3
DNA: TGTGCCAGCAATGGGGGGGCGACAGATACGCAGTATTTT
CDR3: CASNGGATDTQYF

D: TRBD1
size: NA
V: TRBV10-2
J: TRBJ2-6
DNA: TGCGCCAGCAGTACAGGGGAGTGGTCTGGGGCCAACGTCCTGACTTTC
CDR3: CASSTGEWSGANVLTF

D: TRBD1
size: NA
V: TRBV7-2
J: TRBJ1-6
DNA: TGTGCCAGCAGCCCCTATATGGGACAGGGGAGGTCACCCCTCCACTTT
CDR3: CASSPYMGQGRSPLHF

D: NA
size: once
V: TRBV19
J: TRBJ2-6
DNA: TGTGCCAGTAAGCCCCAAATCTCTGGGGCCAACGTCCTGACTTTC
CDR3: CASKPQISGANVLTF

D: NA
size: NA
V: TRBV27
J: TRBJ1-1
DNA: TGTGCCAGCAGTTTTGGACAAAACGCTGAAGCTTTCTTT
CDR3: CASSFGQNAEAFF

D: NA
size: NA
V: TRBV19
J: TRBJ1-6
DNA: TGTGCCAGTAGTATTGTCCGGGATTCACCCCTCCACTTT
CDR3: CASSIVRDSPLHF

D: TRBD1
size: NA
V: TRBV2
J: TRBJ1-2
DNA: TGTGCCAGCAGTGATCTTAAACAGGGGAGCTACACCTTC
CDR3: CASSDLKQGSYTF

D: TRBD1
size: NA
V: TRBV3-1/TRBV3-2
J: TRBJ2-6
DNA: TGTGCCAGCAGCCAACACCGGGACAGGGGTCCAGGGGCCAACGTCCTGACTTTC
CDR3: CASSQHRDRGPGANVLTF

D: NA
size: NA
V: TRBV30
J: TRBJ1-4
DNA: TGTGCCTGGGGAGGGCTTTCGGGTGAAAAACTGTTTTTT
CDR3: CAWGGLSGEKLFF

D: NA
size: NA
V: TRBV12-3/TRBV12-4
J: TRBJ2-7
DNA: TGTGCCAGCAGTTTTCTCCCCTACGAGCAGTACTTC
CDR3: CASSFLPYEQYF

D: NA
size: NA
V: TRBV12-5
J: TRBJ2-5
DNA: TGTGCTAGTGTCCAAGAAAAGGGGCCACTAGCTGGTGAGACCCAGTACTTC
CDR3: CASVQEKGPLAGETQYF

D: NA
size: NA
V: TRBV28
J: TRBJ1-1
DNA: TGTGCCAGCAGTTTATGGAGCGGGAACACTGAAGCTTTCTTT
CDR3: CASSLWSGNTEAFF

D: NA
size: once
V: TRBV7-8
J: TRBJ2-1
DNA: TGTGCCAGCAGCTTAGTTCCGGCGGGGGAGCAGTTCTTC
CDR3: CASSLVPAGEQFF

D: TRBD1
size: NA
V: TRBV7-9
J: TRBJ1-2
DNA: TGTGCCAGCAGCTCTGAAACAGGGGTAGGCTATGGCTACACCTTC
CDR3: CASSSETGVGYGYTF

D: NA
size: NA
V: TRBV5-1
J: TRBJ1-2
DNA: TGCGCCAGCAGCTTGTCCTTTGGGGGGTCTGGCTACACCTTC
CDR3: CASSLSFGGSGYTF

D: NA
size: NA
V: TRBV6-4
J: TRBJ1-1
DNA: TGTGCCAGCAGTGACAGGGTCGGGGAGGCTTTCTTT
CDR3: CASSDRVGEAFF

D: TRBD1
size: NA
V: TRBV5-1
J: TRBJ2-2
DNA: TGCGCCAGCAGCTCTCATCGGGACAGGGGAAACACCGGGGAGCTGTTTTTT
CDR3: CASSSHRDRGNTGELFF

D: TRBD1
size: NA
V: TRBV19
J: TRBJ2-7
DNA: TGTGCCAGCCAAGCGACAGGGGGCATCTACGAGCAGTACTTC
CDR3: CASQATGGIYEQYF

D: NA
size: NA
V: TRBV6-5
J: TRBJ2-2
DNA: TGTGCCAGCAAATCGGAGGGTCTGAGGACCGGGGAGCTGTTTTTT
CDR3: CASKSEGLRTGELFF

D: TRBD2
size: NA
V: TRBV29-1
J: TRBJ2-2
DNA: TGCAGCGTTGATCCCGTCGGCGGGGGGGAGGTCGGGGAGCTGTTTTTT
CDR3: CSVDPVGGGEVGELFF

D: TRBD1
size: NA
V: TRBV6-5
J: TRBJ1-2
DNA: TGTGCCAGCAGTTGGGACAGGGGCTACACCTTC
CDR3: CASSWDRGYTF

D: NA
size: NA
V: TRBV11-2
J: TRBJ2-7
DNA: TGTGCCAGCAGCCCGAGTACAGGGGGCGGGAGGGAGCAGTACTTC
CDR3: CASSPSTGGGREQYF

D: TRBD1
size: once
V: TRBV7-9
J: TRBJ1-5
DNA: TGTGCCAGCAGCTTAGCCAGGTCTTCGCAGGGGGGCAATCAGCCCCAGCATTTT
CDR3: CASSLARSSQGGNQPQHF

D: TRBD2
size: NA
V: TRBV6-6
J: TRBJ2-7
DNA: TGTGCCAGCCGGCGTAGCGGGGGGGCCGAAACCTACGAGCAGTACTTC
CDR3: CASRRSGGAETYEQYF

D: TRBD1
size: NA
V: TRBV7-8
J: TRBJ2-2
DNA: TGTGCCAGCAGCCAAAACAGGGGCGTAAGCACCGGGGAGCTGTTTTTT
CDR3: CASSQNRGVSTGELFF

D: TRBD1
size: NA
V: TRBV15
J: TRBJ1-1
DNA: TGTGCCACCAGCGATACAGGGGGCGCTCGAAACACTGAAGCTTTCTTT
CDR3: CATSDTGGARNTEAFF

D: NA
size: NA
V: TRBV3-1/TRBV3-2
J: TRBJ1-6
DNA: TGTGCCAGCAGCCACAGGGAAATCTCTTCACCCCTCCACTTT
CDR3: CASSHREISSPLHF

D: NA
size: NA
V: TRBV5-5
J: TRBJ1-6
DNA: TGTGCCAGCAGCTTACAGGACTCCTATAATTCACCCCTCCACTTT
CDR3: CASSLQDSYNSPLHF

D: TRBD1
size: NA
V: TRBV28
J: TRBJ1-2
DNA: TGTGCCAGCAGAGGTCCTGGGACAGGGGGCGCGGATGGCTACACCTTC
CDR3: CASRGPGTGGADGYTF

D: NA
size: NA
V: TRBV24-1
J: TRBJ2-2
DNA: TGTGCCACCAGTCGCCGGGGTCCCGGGGAGCTGTTTTTT
CDR3: CATSRRGPGELFF

D: NA
size: NA
V: TRBV29-1
J: TRBJ1-1
DNA: TGCAGCGTGGACTTACGGAACACTGAAGCTTTCTTT
CDR3: CSVDLRNTEAFF

D: NA
size: NA
V: TRBV5-1
J: TRBJ2-3
DNA: TGCGCCAGCAGCTTGGTTGTGGCGGGCCTGGGCACAGATACGCAGTATTTT
CDR3: CASSLVVAGLGTDTQYF

D: TRBD2
size: NA
V: TRBV30
J: TRBJ2-1
DNA: TGTGCCTGGAGTGTACGAGGACTAGCGGGGGCCAATGAGCAGTTCTTC
CDR3: CAWSVRGLAGANEQFF

D: TRBD1
size: once
V: TRBV5-1
J: TRBJ2-7
DNA: TGCGCCAGCAGCTGGCCCGGGACAGGGAGCGATTACGAGCAGTACTTC
CDR3: CASSWPGTGSDYEQYF

D: TRBD1
size: NA
V: TRBV11-3
J: TRBJ1-6
DNA: TGTGCCAGCAGCTCAGGACAGGGATACTCACCCCTCCACTTT
CDR3: CASSSGQGYSPLHF

D: TRBD1
size: NA
V: TRBV2
J: TRBJ2-1
DNA: TGTGCCAGCAGTGGGGACAGCAAGGAGCAGTTCTTC
CDR3: CASSGDSKEQFF

D: NA
size: NA
V: TRBV6-1
J: TRBJ2-4
DNA: TGTGCCAGCAGTGAATTTGGCGGGCATCATTTCTTC
CDR3: CASSEFGGHHFF

D: NA
size: NA
V: TRBV6-1
J: TRBJ1-6
DNA: TGTGCCAGCAGTGAGACAGGCCAATATAATTCACCCCTCCACTTT
CDR3: CASSETGQYNSPLHF

D: NA
size: NA
V: TRBV21-1
J: TRBJ1-1
DNA: TGTGCCAGCACCCGGGGGACAGTAAGAAACTTGAACACTGAAGCTTTCTTT
CDR3: CASTRGTVRNLNTEAFF

D: TRBD1
size: NA
V: TRBV18
J: TRBJ1-2
DNA: TGTGCCAGCTCGCCCAGACAGGGCCCTTGGGGCTACACCTTC
CDR3: CASSPRQGPWGYTF